This T cell receptor beta chain was captured by sequencing in a study of shared clonotypes between healthy human individuals (TCRdb year 2020). Some background on the complete study: A few men and a couple of women, aged 18 to 49 years, made up the cohort. Per donor, three plates each were used for CD4 naive and CD4 memory, two for CD8 naive, and one for CD8 memory. Blood TCR repertoires of five healthy adults were deeply sequenced to estimate repertoire size and the extent of clonotype sharing between individuals. Libraries were prepared and TCR repertoires were sequenced by different laboratories using diverse techniques, in order to increase sequencing depth and limit assay-specific biases. Leukapheresis yielded between about 0.9 and 10 billion PBMCs per donor. What the authors observed across the whole study: Clonotypes shared by all four sorted-subset donors showed higher generation probabilities than non-shared clonotypes. Sampling was restricted to blood, and TCR repertoires in tissues likely differ from the TCR repertoires found in blood. Pairwise subsampling indicated that sequencing depth was expected to affect the degree of clonotype sharing among donors. Rarefaction of sorted-subset datasets indicated incomplete sequencing despite the large sequencing depth. When a handful of donors were compared, the shared fraction of clonotypes was about 5% for naive CD4, 3.5% to 4% for naive CD8, more than 2% for memory CD4, and 0.4% for memory CD8. The genetic and exposure-history diversity represented was limited by the small number of donors. Naive subsets generally had larger estimated clonotype richness than memory subsets did.

As for this clone: This receptor's antigen is unknown. No base qualities exist here, and no much larger clone lies one base off it.

Using the deep immunoSEQ assay, multiplex PCR amplified TCR CDR3 regions from genomic DNA. Genomic DNA extracted from each cell subset was distributed evenly over all wells of several immunoSEQ 96-well plates, and each plate served as one replicate. For sorted subsets, each replicate PCR was loaded with around 200 ng genomic DNA, equivalent to 25,000 to 30,000 T cell genomes. Purified libraries were quantified with a Qubit 3.0 fluorometer, sized on a Bioanalyzer 2100, and re-quantified with the KAPA Library Quantification kit. Each immunoSEQ 96-well plate was sequenced on its own single-read 150-cycle Illumina NextSeq 550 flow cell. Processing in the source paper ran as follows. Because the immunoSEQ output included only junctional sequences and no quality scores, the filtering could not be the same as the filtering used for full-length reads. To assign V/J genes and CDR3, sequences were annotated using PyIR, a Python wrapper for IgBLAST v1.9, with IMGT germline references. Reads were removed for weak V/J assignments (E-value above 1e-6), missing CDR3, stop codons, out-of-frame junctions, or ambiguous translated residues. A V3J clonotype was defined by an identical inferred V gene, J gene, and CDR3 amino acid sequence. The percentage overlap between two repertoires was calculated by dividing the number of shared unique clonotypes by the size of the smaller repertoire. Three approaches were used to assess repertoire richness: RTK rarefaction, the Chao1 estimator, and Recon v2.1 estimates of unobserved clonotypes. OLGA was used to compute generation probabilities for all TCRbeta clonotypes that the gDNA method yielded from a few donors. In its TCRdb copy, this immuneACCESS table keeps in-frame sequences only and misses some clones. Where compared with another copy, unresolved V genes explain less than half of these, and the others have no known cause. V and J calls and clone size are those listed in that table; D and trimming were worked out from the DNA. The sample records more than 2,000,000 clones, roughly 93% of which are singletons. Under 0.45% of the sample lies in the top ten.

Trimming costs V 2 bases and J 6 bases, and their ends lie 17 bases apart. The CDR3 goes from the cysteine to the phenylalanine over 16 residues. Only the CDR3 DNA stays, 48 bases, in frame from base 1. The germline V gene specifies LGHNA as CDR1 and YNFKEQ as CDR2. Donors were healthy HIV-negative adults with no recently reported acute infections or vaccinations. Every donor was a Caucasian adult residing in Nashville, Tennessee, USA. CD4+ T cells were enriched by magnetic negative selection, after which naive cells were positively selected on CD45RA and the negative fraction was taken as the memory subset. Blood was collected by leukapheresis, and PBMCs were isolated by Ficoll-Histopaque density gradient centrifugation and then cryopreserved in liquid nitrogen vapor phase. Purity and quantity of every magnetically sorted T cell population were checked by analytical flow cytometry. Each sorted fraction had its genomic DNA isolated and then quantified by UV absorbance on a Nanodrop 2000c.

The chain was built from TRBV4-2 and TRBJ2-1; perhaps TRBD2 is the D gene, with 6 bases matching. This TCR derives from a young man in good health. Some clones in this sample may be carry-over from other donors' samples. What was sequenced was naive CD4+ T cells from PBMCs. The sample's cell subset or site label, decoded: CD45RA+ positively selected. The CDR3: CASSQYGTEETNEQFF. At the DNA level, the sequence is TGTGCCAGCAGCCAATACGGGACTGAGGAAACCAATGAGCAGTTCTTC.